The present T cell receptor (beta chain) was sequenced within a study of synovial regulatory T cells in juvenile arthritis. Turning to the study itself: One patient received methotrexate plus infliximab; one lacked treatment information.

General study points: Synovial Tregs shared more CDR3 sequences with iaTregs than other blood Tregs.

Profiled with immunoSEQ multiplex PCR; TCRdb holds only in-frame clones, not every one. This repertoire comprises around 2,600 clones; its ten largest clones make up 12%. Remarks on this clone: As yet, its antigen is unknown.

Synovial fluid was collected with matched peripheral blood from each patient with active arthritis. The receptor comes from a donor aged 2-29 years with juvenile idiopathic arthritis. Material: Treg cells from the synovium.

The CDR3 sequence is CSATQDYGYTF. This chain links TRBV20-1 with TRBJ1-2; TCRdb gives TRBD1 as the D gene, but with no DNA this cannot be confirmed. Per germline, CDR1 DFQATT and CDR2 SNEGSKA (reference sequence). The CDR3 has 11 amino acids. No DNA sequence is on record.